The sequence of this TCR beta chain was determined in a study of circulating CD8 cells and anti-PD-1 response in melanoma. The wider study: Non-responders showed stable or progressive disease; responders showed complete or partial response. The study, taken as a whole, reports: Diversity ranked highest in DNEG and lowest in TIGIT subsets.

This clonotype is labeled medium-sized. The antigen remains unidentified. The QIAseq Immune Repertoire TCR panel built the libraries from roughly 15 ng of total RNA. TCRdb used MiXCR to reprocess the reads, holding one entry per CDR3 protein. The table lists 320 or so distinct CDR3 sequences, roughly 9.6% of them singletons. Germline trimming cut 2 bases from V and 4 bases from J; bases unmatched to any gene: 3. The germline gives CDR1 GTSNPN, CDR2 SVGIG (reference sequence). The CDR3 is 14 residues long. From live CD3+CD8+TCRalphabeta+ cells, four PD-1 and/or TIGIT subsets were sorted. This clonotype was obtained from a human donor with melanoma. The chain recombines TRBV30 with TRBJ2-1, with 9 positions matching TRBD1. The specimen was CD8+ T cells from PBMCs, collected at baseline or after one month of anti-PD-1 therapy (not recorded which). CDR3 in amino acids: CAWSSDRGYNEQFF. The CDR3 nucleotides are TGTGCCTGGAGTTCGGACAGGGGTTACAATGAGCAGTTCTTC.